The source of this T cell receptor beta chain is a study of blood T cell repertoires in COVID-19. Overall study: Collection of acute and convalescent COVID-19 samples took place in the United States, Italy and Spain. T cells, B-cell-depleted T cells, or PBMCs provided the cDNA or gDNA that served as material.

Original analysis: Amplification with reference gene primers provided the estimates of nucleated cell counts. Only in-frame clones appear in the TCRdb table, and some are missing; sequencing was by immunoSEQ multiplex PCR. V, J and clone size were drawn from that table, and D and trimming were deduced from the DNA. The sample lists approximately 220,000 clones; over 70% were seen once. The CDR3 loop spans 17 amino acids. V lost 6 bases and J lost 0; bases outside the gene matches: 13. From germline, CDR1 is SNHLY and CDR2 FYNNEI. Specimen: peripheral blood. This sequence joins TRBV2 and TRBJ1-2; 7 nucleotides line up with TRBD1. This TCR was recovered from a woman of 80 years or more with acute or convalescent COVID-19. This chain's CDR3 is CASRGVDRERANYGYTF. The CDR3 DNA sequence: TGTGCCAGCAGAGGGGTTGACAGGGAGCGAGCTAACTATGGCTACACCTTC.